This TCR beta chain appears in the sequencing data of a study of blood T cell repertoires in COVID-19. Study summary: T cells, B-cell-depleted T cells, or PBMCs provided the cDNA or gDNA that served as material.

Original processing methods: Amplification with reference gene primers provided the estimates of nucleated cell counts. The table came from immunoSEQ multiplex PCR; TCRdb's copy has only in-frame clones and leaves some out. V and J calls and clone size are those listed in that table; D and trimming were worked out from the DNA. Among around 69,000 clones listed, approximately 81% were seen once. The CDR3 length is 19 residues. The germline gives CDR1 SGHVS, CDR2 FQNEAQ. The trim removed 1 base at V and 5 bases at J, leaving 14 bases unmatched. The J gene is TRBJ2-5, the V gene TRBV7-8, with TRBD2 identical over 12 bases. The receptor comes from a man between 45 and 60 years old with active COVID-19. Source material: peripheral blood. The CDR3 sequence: CASSLGASGRAGGWETQYF. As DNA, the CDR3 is TGTGCCAGCAGCTTAGGGGCTAGCGGGAGGGCCGGTGGTTGGGAGACCCAGTACTTC. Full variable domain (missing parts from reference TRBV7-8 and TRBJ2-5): GAGVSQSPRYKVAKRGQDVALRCDPISGHVSLFWYQQALGQGPEFLTYFQNEAQLDKSGLPSDRFFAERPEGSVSTLKIQRTQQEDSAVYLCASSLGASGRAGGWETQYFGPGTRLLVL.